This T cell receptor beta chain originates from a study of shared clonotypes between healthy human individuals. Germline loops: CDR1 SGHRS, CDR2 YFSETQ. This CDR3 has 14 amino acids. Trimming shortened V by 4 bases and J by 1 base, and 12 bases separated the two germline ends. In the case of this clone: Other nucleotide sequences from this sample produce the same CDR3.

CD8 cells classed as naive were CD45RO-negative and positively selected for CCR7, excluding terminally differentiated effector memory CD45RA+ cells. Evenly divided among several immunoSEQ plates was the genomic DNA of each subset. Some clones are missing from TCRdb's copy, which holds only in-frame ones; the method was immunoSEQ multiplex PCR. The repertoire holds approximately 2,000,000 clones, about 94% seen once, with around 1.7% in the top ten. Sequenced input: naive CD8+ T cells from PBMCs. The TCR was taken from a man between 18 and 35 years old in good health. Some clones in this sample may be carry-over from other donors' samples. This chain links TRBV5-1 with TRBJ2-7; tentative D call: TRBD2 (6 bases). CDR3 nucleotides: TGCGCCAGCAGCCTGGAGGGCGGGTCCTACGAGCAGTACTTC. Translated, it gives CASSLEGGSYEQYF.